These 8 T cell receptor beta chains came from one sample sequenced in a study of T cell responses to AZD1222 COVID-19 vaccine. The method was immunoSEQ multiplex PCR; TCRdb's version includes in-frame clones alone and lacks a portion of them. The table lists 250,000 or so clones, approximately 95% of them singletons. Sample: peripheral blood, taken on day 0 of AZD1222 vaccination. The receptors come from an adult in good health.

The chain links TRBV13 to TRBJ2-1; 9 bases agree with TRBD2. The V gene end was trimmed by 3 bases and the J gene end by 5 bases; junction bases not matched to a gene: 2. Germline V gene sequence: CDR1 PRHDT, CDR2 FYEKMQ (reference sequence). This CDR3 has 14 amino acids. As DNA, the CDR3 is TGTGCCAGCAGCTTTAGCGGGAGAGACAATGAGCAGTTCTTC. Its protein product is CASSFSGRDNEQFF. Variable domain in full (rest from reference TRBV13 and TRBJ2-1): AAGVIQSPRHLIKEKRETATLKCYPIPRHDTVYWYQQGPGQDPQFLISFYEKMQSDKGSIPDRFSAQQFSDYHSELNMSSLELGDSALYFCASSFSGRDNEQFFGPGTRLTVL.

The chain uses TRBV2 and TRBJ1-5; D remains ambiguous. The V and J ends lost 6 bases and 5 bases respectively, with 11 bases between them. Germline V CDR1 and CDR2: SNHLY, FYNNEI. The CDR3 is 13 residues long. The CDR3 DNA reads TGTGCCAGCAGGGCCGACACCGATCAGCCCCAGCATTTT. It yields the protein CASRADTDQPQHF. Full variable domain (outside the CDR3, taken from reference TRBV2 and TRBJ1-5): EPEVTQTPSHQVTQMGQEVILRCVPISNHLYFYWYRQILGQKVEFLVSFYNNEISEKSEIFDDQFSVERPDGSNFTLKIRSTKLEDSAMYFCASRADTDQPQHFGDGTRLSIL.

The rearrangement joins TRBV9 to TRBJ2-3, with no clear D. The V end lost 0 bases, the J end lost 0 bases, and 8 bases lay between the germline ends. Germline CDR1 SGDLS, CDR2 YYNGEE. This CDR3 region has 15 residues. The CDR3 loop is CASSVAAFSTDTQYF. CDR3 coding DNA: TGTGCCAGCAGCGTAGCGGCGTTTAGCACAGATACGCAGTATTTT.

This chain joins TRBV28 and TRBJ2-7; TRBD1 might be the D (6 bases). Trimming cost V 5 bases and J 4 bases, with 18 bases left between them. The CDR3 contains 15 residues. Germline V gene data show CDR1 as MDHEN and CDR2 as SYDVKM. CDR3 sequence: CASSTGQPGKYEQYF. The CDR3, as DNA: TGTGCCAGCAGTACCGGACAGCCTGGAAAATACGAGCAGTACTTC.

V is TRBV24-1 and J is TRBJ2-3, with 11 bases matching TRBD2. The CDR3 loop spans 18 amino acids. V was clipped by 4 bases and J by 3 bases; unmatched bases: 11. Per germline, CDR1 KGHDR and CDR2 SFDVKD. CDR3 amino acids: CATSDPAGGTSGTDTQYF. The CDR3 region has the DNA TGTGCCACCAGTGACCCAGCAGGTGGGACTAGCGGAACAGATACGCAGTATTTT.

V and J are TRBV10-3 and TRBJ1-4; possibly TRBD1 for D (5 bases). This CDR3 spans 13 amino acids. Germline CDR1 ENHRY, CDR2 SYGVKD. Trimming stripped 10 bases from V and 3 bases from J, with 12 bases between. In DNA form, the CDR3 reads TGTGCCACCTCGCGGGGGTCTAATGAAAAACTGTTTTTT. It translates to CATSRGSNEKLFF.

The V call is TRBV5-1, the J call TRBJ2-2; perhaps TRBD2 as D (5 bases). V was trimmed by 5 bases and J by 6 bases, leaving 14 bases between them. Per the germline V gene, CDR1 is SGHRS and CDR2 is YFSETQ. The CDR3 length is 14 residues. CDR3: CASRPPEGSGELFF. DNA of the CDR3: TGCGCCAGCAGACCACCTGAGGGATCCGGGGAGCTGTTTTTT.

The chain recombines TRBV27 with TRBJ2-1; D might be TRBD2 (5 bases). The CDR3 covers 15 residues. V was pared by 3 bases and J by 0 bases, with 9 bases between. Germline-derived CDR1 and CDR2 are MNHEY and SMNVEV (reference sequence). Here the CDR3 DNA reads TGTGCCAGCAGTTTGAGCGGTAACTCCTACAATGAGCAGTTCTTC. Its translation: CASSLSGNSYNEQFF.